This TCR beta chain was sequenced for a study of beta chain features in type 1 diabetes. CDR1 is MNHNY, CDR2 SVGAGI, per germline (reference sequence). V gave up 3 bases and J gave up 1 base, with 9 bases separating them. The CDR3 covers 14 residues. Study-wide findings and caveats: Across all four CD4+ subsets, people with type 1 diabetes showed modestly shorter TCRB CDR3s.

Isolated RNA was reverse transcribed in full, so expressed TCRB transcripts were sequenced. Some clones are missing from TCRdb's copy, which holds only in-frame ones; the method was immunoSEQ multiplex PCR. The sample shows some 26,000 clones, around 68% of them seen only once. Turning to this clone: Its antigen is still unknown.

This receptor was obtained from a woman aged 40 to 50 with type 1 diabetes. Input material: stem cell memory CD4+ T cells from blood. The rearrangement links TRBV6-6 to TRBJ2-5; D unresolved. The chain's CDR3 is CASSYSRRQETQYF. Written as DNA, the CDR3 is TGTGCCAGCAGTTATAGCAGACGCCAAGAGACCCAGTACTTC.